Each of the 27 T cell receptor beta chains below was sequenced from the same sample in a study of T cells in localized non-small cell lung cancer. Repertoires were generated with immunoSEQ multiplex PCR, while TCRdb's copy carries only in-frame clones and drops some. Among roughly 16,000 clones, roughly 84% were seen once, and the ten largest hold about 25%. This specimen consisted of peripheral blood, obtained before any cancer treatment. These receptors were collected from a male donor aged 60 or over with stage I lung adenocarcinoma.

V and J are TRBV2 and TRBJ1-1; 8 positions match TRBD1. Trimming at V came to 7 bases and at J to 2 bases, leaving 3 bases not matched to a gene. Germline V gives CDR1 SNHLY, CDR2 FYNNEI. CDR3 size: 13 residues. The CDR3 sequence is CASTQGANTEAFF. The CDR3 nucleotides are TGTGCCAGCACGCAGGGGGCAAACACTGAAGCTTTCTTT.

The chain links TRBV30 to TRBJ1-3, with D perhaps TRBD1 (5 bases). From germline, CDR1 is GTSNPN and CDR2 SVGIG (reference sequence). With 1 base removed from V and 0 bases from J, the gap between germline ends came to 7 bases. This CDR3 is 14 amino acids long. Here the CDR3 DNA reads TGTGCCTGGAGTGCAGGACACTCTGGAAACACCATATATTTT. As protein: CAWSAGHSGNTIYF.

The rearrangement links TRBV6-6 to TRBJ2-5; a possible D gene is TRBD1 (6 bases). This CDR3 spans 14 amino acids. V lost 2 bases and J 5 bases, leaving 12 bases between the germline ends. The germline V gene encodes CDR1 MNHNY and CDR2 SVGAGI (reference sequence). The CDR3 reads CASSYGQHGETQYF. The CDR3 DNA follows: TGTGCCAGCAGTTACGGACAGCATGGGGAGACCCAGTACTTC.

This clone was seen once. The V call is TRBV9, the J call TRBJ2-2, with D possibly TRBD2 on 5 matching bases. The germline CDR1 and CDR2 sequences are SGDLS and YYNGEE. V was clipped by 0 bases and J by 3 bases, with 12 bases between them. This CDR3 contains 16 residues. The CDR3 sequence is CASSVDPSSDTGELFF. For the CDR3, the DNA is TGTGCCAGCAGCGTAGACCCTAGCTCGGACACCGGGGAGCTGTTTTTT.

V gene TRBV28 combines with J gene TRBJ1-2; tentative D call: TRBD1 (5 bases). The CDR3 is 17 residues long. Trimming took 7 bases from V and 6 from J, leaving 27 bases between them. CDR1 is MDHEN, CDR2 SYDVKM, per germline. CDR3 nucleotide sequence: TGTGCCAGCACCCAGCCCGGGGGAGATTCGTTCATGGATGGCTACACCTTC. This encodes CASTQPGGDSFMDGYTF.

The genes are TRBV28 and TRBJ1-2, with D perhaps TRBD1 (6 bases). This CDR3 region has 15 residues. Trimming took 8 bases from V and 3 from J, leaving 19 bases between them. Per the germline V gene, CDR1 is MDHEN and CDR2 is SYDVKM. For the CDR3, the DNA is TGTGCCAGCCATACGGGTGGGGGCAGGGACTATGGCTACACCTTC. Its translation: CASHTGGGRDYGYTF.

V usage is TRBV2 and J usage is TRBJ2-7, with 8 nucleotides matching TRBD2. The CDR3 consists of 14 residues. The ends lost 6 bases at V and 5 bases at J; junction bases unmatched: 9. Germline lookup yields CDR1 SNHLY and CDR2 FYNNEI. CDR3 protein: CASRREDPGNEQYF. CDR3 nucleotide sequence: TGTGCCAGCAGGCGGGAGGACCCCGGGAACGAGCAGTACTTC.

The CDR3 protein is CASSASPSGGARGTDTQYF. The CDR3 nucleotides read TGTGCCAGCAGCGCCAGTCCTAGCGGGGGGGCCCGGGGCACAGATACGCAGTATTTT. The chain recombines TRBV9 with TRBJ2-3; 12 nucleotides align to TRBD2. Per the germline V gene, CDR1 is SGDLS and CDR2 is YYNGEE. With V trimmed by 3 bases and J by 1 base, 12 bases remained unmatched. The CDR3 covers 19 residues.

The chain combines TRBV27 with TRBJ1-5; D gene unclear. CDR1 MNHEY and CDR2 SMNVEV come from the germline V gene (reference sequence). The CDR3 has 17 amino acids. V was clipped by 4 bases and J by 0 bases, with 16 bases between them. In DNA form, the CDR3 reads TGTGCCAGCAGTTCGACAAACCCCTTGTATAGCAATCAGCCCCAGCATTTT. Amino acids: CASSSTNPLYSNQPQHF.

This clone has just a few counts. This chain links TRBV14 with TRBJ1-1; no clear D gene. V gave up 1 base and J gave up 9 bases, with 12 bases separating them. CDR3 length: 13 residues. Germline loops: CDR1 SGHDN, CDR2 FVKESK. Here the CDR3 DNA reads TGTGCCAGCAGCCAAGGCGGATGGGGTAAAGCTTTCTTT. This translates into CASSQGGWGKAFF.

The chain carries TRBV5-4 and TRBJ2-7; 8 nucleotides match TRBD1. CDR3 length equals 14 residues. With 0 bases clipped from V and 2 bases from J, the junction kept 1 base outside the gene matches. From germline, CDR1 is SGHNT and CDR2 YYREEE (reference sequence). CDR3 sequence reads: CASSLGTGTYEQYF. CDR3 nucleotides: TGTGCCAGCAGCTTGGGGACAGGGACCTACGAGCAGTACTTC.

This clone was observed a single time. The chain is built from TRBV4-1 and TRBJ1-6; 9 bases fit TRBD1. After removal of 0 bases from V and 9 bases from J, the junction contained 12 bases not matched to a gene. From germline, CDR1 is MGHRA and CDR2 YSYEKL. The CDR3 is 18 amino acids. CDR3 sequence reads: CASSQDTGQGVLSSPLHF. DNA for the CDR3: TGCGCCAGCAGCCAAGATACGGGACAGGGAGTGTTAAGTTCACCCCTCCACTTT.

V gene TRBV4-1 combines with J gene TRBJ1-1; TRBD1 is a possible D gene (5 bases). The CDR3 has 15 residues. Trimming pared 4 bases from V and 0 bases from J, leaving 12 bases between. Germline-derived CDR1 and CDR2 are MGHRA and YSYEKL. The chain's CDR3 is CASSPSLRVNTEAFF. CDR3 nucleotide sequence: TGCGCCAGCAGCCCGAGCCTCAGGGTGAACACTGAAGCTTTCTTT.

The V and J genes are TRBV5-6 and TRBJ2-7; a weak D match, TRBD2 (5 bases). CDR3 size: 19 residues. Per germline, CDR1 SGHDT and CDR2 YYEEEE. V dropped 3 bases and J dropped 1 base, with 26 bases sitting between them. CDR3 nucleotides: TGTGCCAGCAGCTACGGGCTTTCCCAAGAAGGAGGCGGGTCCTACGAGCAGTACTTC. Translating gives CASSYGLSQEGGGSYEQYF. Full variable domain (rest looked up from reference TRBV5-6 and TRBJ2-7): DAGVTQSPTHLIKTRGQQVTLRCSPKSGHDTVSWYQQALGQGPQFIFQYYEEEERQRGNFPDRFSGHQFPNYSSELNVNALLLGDSALYLCASSYGLSQEGGGSYEQYFGPGTRLTVT.

This chain uses TRBV5-5 with TRBJ2-5, with D perhaps assigned TRBD1 or TRBD2 (5 bases each). Germline CDR1 and CDR2: SGHKS and YYEKEE (reference sequence). The CDR3 is 15 amino acids. V gave up 0 bases and J gave up 5 bases, with 14 bases separating them. CDR3 amino acids: CASSLAPGWGETQYF. For the CDR3, the DNA is TGTGCCAGCAGCTTGGCTCCAGGGTGGGGGGAGACCCAGTACTTC.

This chain links TRBV7-9 with TRBJ1-2, with D possibly being TRBD1 (6 bases). Germline V gene data show CDR1 as SEHNR and CDR2 as FQNEAQ (reference sequence). This CDR3 comprises 15 residues. The V end lost 2 bases, the J end lost 4 bases, and 14 bases lay between the germline ends. The CDR3 loop is CASSLQDRYLYGYTF. The CDR3 DNA reads TGTGCCAGCAGCTTACAAGACAGGTACCTCTATGGCTACACCTTC.

J is TRBJ2-6 and V is TRBV29-1; maybe TRBD1 (7 bases). Looked up from germline, CDR1 is SQVTM and CDR2 is ANQGSEA. The CDR3 contains 17 residues. V was pared by 0 bases and J by 2 bases, with 14 bases between. The CDR3, as DNA: TGCAGCGTTGAAGATGGGGCAGGGGGGCCTGGGGCCAACGTCCTGACTTTC. It is translated as CSVEDGAGGPGANVLTF.

This chain links TRBV7-6 with TRBJ2-3; TRBD2 matches at 13 bases. V lost 5 bases to trimming and J lost 6 bases; unmatched junction nucleotides: 8. Germline CDR1 reads SGHVS; CDR2 reads FNYEAQ. CDR3 length equals 16 residues. The CDR3 DNA reads TGTGCCAGCAGCCTATTAACTAGCGGGGGGGCGGATACGCAGTATTTT. Translation gives CASSLLTSGGADTQYF.

This chain links TRBV5-4 with TRBJ2-1; D gene uncertain. CDR3 length: 16 amino acids. Germline assignment: CDR1 SGHNT and CDR2 YYREEE (reference sequence). V gave up 0 bases and J gave up 0 bases, with 10 bases separating them. The CDR3 DNA follows: TGTGCCAGCAGCTTGGATCAGGCCCTCTCCTACAATGAGCAGTTCTTC. Translating gives CASSLDQALSYNEQFF. Filled out from reference TRBV5-4 and TRBJ2-1, the complete variable domain reads ETGVTQSPTHLIKTRGQQVTLRCSSQSGHNTVSWYQQALGQGPQFIFQYYREEENGRGNFPPRFSGLQFPNYSSELNVNALELDDSALYLCASSLDQALSYNEQFFGPGTRLTVL.

This clone came up once. The V call is TRBV5-1, the J call TRBJ2-5, with TRBD2 as a possible D gene (5 bases). CDR1 and CDR2 from the germline V gene are SGHRS and YFSETQ. The CDR3 is 13 residues long. V was trimmed by 7 bases and J by 4 bases, leaving 14 bases between them. Here the CDR3 reads CASLRAEGETQYF. The CDR3 DNA follows: TGCGCCAGCTTAAGGGCAGAGGGAGAGACCCAGTACTTC.

The sample holds one count of this clone. The J gene is TRBJ2-7, the V gene TRBV2; 7 bases map to TRBD1. This CDR3 spans 16 amino acids. Germline V lookup: CDR1 SNHLY, CDR2 FYNNEI. V was pared by 6 bases and J by 7 bases, with 18 bases of the junction left unmatched. CDR3 sequence reads: CASRMSVGTAGGEQYF. The CDR3 coding sequence is TGTGCCAGCAGAATGAGTGTAGGGACAGCCGGCGGGGAGCAGTACTTC.

This clone was recorded only once. The chain recombines TRBV27 with TRBJ1-1, with TRBD1 matching 8 bases. Germline lookup yields CDR1 MNHEY and CDR2 SMNVEV (reference sequence). The CDR3 consists of 17 residues. With V trimmed by 2 bases and J by 1 base, 9 bases remained unmatched. CDR3 amino acids: CASSLLPTGAGNTEAFF. The DNA for the CDR3 is TGTGCCAGCAGTTTACTCCCGACAGGGGCGGGGAACACTGAAGCTTTCTTT.

The V gene is TRBV2, the J gene TRBJ1-5; no clear D. This CDR3 contains 13 residues. CDR1 is SNHLY, CDR2 FYNNEI, per germline. With 4 bases removed from V and 2 bases from J, the gap between germline ends came to 6 bases. The CDR3 bases are TGTGCCAGCAGTGGGCAGGGCAATCAGCCCCAGCATTTT. It specifies CASSGQGNQPQHF.

The V call is TRBV27, the J call TRBJ1-1, with 9 positions matching TRBD1. Germline loops: CDR1 MNHEY, CDR2 SMNVEV (reference sequence). The CDR3 extends over 17 amino acids. With V trimmed by 2 bases and J by 0 bases, 7 bases remained unmatched. The chain's CDR3 is CASSLGRRTGVNTEAFF. The CDR3 DNA follows: TGTGCCAGCAGTTTAGGTAGAAGGACAGGGGTGAACACTGAAGCTTTCTTT.

This clone was observed a handful of times. The chain couples TRBV7-9 to TRBJ1-2, with D tentatively TRBD1 (5 bases). V was shortened by 1 base and J by 2 bases, with 8 bases between the two germline ends. The CDR3 has 14 amino acids. The germline V gene has CDR1 SEHNR and CDR2 FQNEAQ (reference sequence). The CDR3 DNA sequence: TGTGCCAGCAGCTTAGATGCAGGGAACTATGGCTACACCTTC. Translated: CASSLDAGNYGYTF.

The CDR3 bases are TGTGCCAGCAGTAGGGACGGCAAAGAGACCCAGTACTTC. This sequence encodes CASSRDGKETQYF. This chain joins TRBV6-6 and TRBJ2-5; D might be TRBD1 or TRBD2, each matching 5 bases. V lost 5 bases, J lost 3 bases, and 10 bases lay in between. Germline CDR1 is MNHNY and CDR2 is SVGAGI (reference sequence). The CDR3 extends over 13 amino acids.

This chain uses TRBV5-1 with TRBJ2-6; D call uncertain. V lost 4 bases and J lost 1, with 9 bases in between. Germline-derived CDR1 and CDR2 are SGHRS and YFSETQ. The CDR3 covers 15 residues. The CDR3: CASSPWGSGANVLTF. Here the CDR3 DNA reads TGCGCCAGCAGCCCTTGGGGTTCTGGGGCCAACGTCCTGACTTTC.